Following are 32 T cell receptor beta chains from one sample sequenced in a study of T-cell reconstitution after alpha-beta-depleted transplantation in children. Unique molecular identifiers were used in preparing the TCRbeta library. TCRdb independently ran MiXCR on the PCR reads; one entry per CDR3 protein. The data hold tens of thousands of distinct CDR3 sequences, with 4.9% observed a single time. Source: PBMCs, mostly from graft donor cells, taken 180 days after TCRalphabeta/CD19-depleted stem cell transplant. The receptors derive from a boy younger than two who had a stem cell transplant for acute myeloid leukemia, so the T cells may come from the graft donor.

This clonotype was detected ten times or more. The gene calls are TRBV11-2 and TRBJ2-7; no reliable D call. The length of the CDR3 is 14 residues. V lost 1 base and J lost 3, with 10 bases in between. CDR1 is SGHAT, CDR2 FQNNGV, per germline. The CDR3 bases are TGTGCCAGCAGCTTAGGGTCGACTTACTACGAGCAGTACTTC. Translation gives CASSLGSTYYEQYF.

Many counts were recorded for this clonotype. V gene TRBV11-2 combines with J gene TRBJ2-7; D may be TRBD1 (5 bases). The V gene's germline CDR1 is SGHAT and CDR2 FQNNGV. The CDR3 is 14 residues long. The V end was cut by 5 bases, the J end by 3 bases, with 14 bases between. The CDR3 DNA follows: TGTGCCAGCAGCAATTTACGACAGCTCTACGAGCAGTACTTC. Translation: CASSNLRQLYEQYF.

This clonotype occurred many times. The CDR3 DNA follows: TGTGCCAGCAGTTTCCTCCCGTTCTCTGGAAACACCATATATTTT. As protein: CASSFLPFSGNTIYF. V gene TRBV12-3 or TRBV12-4 combines with J gene TRBJ1-3, with D unresolved. This CDR3 region has 15 residues. Trimming removed 3 bases at V and 0 bases at J, with 9 bases between.

This clonotype has a count of ten or more. CDR3 region: CSAALSTTDTQYF. The CDR3 DNA reads TGCAGTGCCGCATTATCAACAACAGATACGCAGTATTTT. V and J are TRBV20-1 and TRBJ2-3; D unresolved. Per germline, CDR1 DFQATT and CDR2 SNEGSKA (reference sequence). V was clipped by 6 bases and J by 3 bases, with 13 bases between them. The CDR3 is 13 residues long.

V is TRBV19 and J is TRBJ1-3; no reliable D call. Trimming took 3 bases from V and 0 from J, leaving 12 bases between them. Germline loops: CDR1 LNHDA, CDR2 SQIVND (reference sequence). The CDR3 runs to 16 residues. The CDR3 nucleotides are TGTGCCAGTAGTATGGGTGTGGCATTCTCTGGAAACACCATATATTTT. Amino acid sequence: CASSMGVAFSGNTIYF.

This clonotype was seen a handful of times. A read error may be the cause here, since a much bigger clone is one base away. The chain has TRBV5-6 and TRBJ1-2; 8 nucleotides line up with TRBD1. This CDR3 spans 15 amino acids. CDR1 and CDR2 (germline): SGHDT, YYEEEE. The CDR3 sequence: CAISPRGLANYGYTF. The CDR3 DNA reads as TGTGCCATCAGCCCCAGGGGGCTCGCTAACTATGGCTACACCTTC.

This clonotype was detected many times. The chain couples TRBV12-3 or TRBV12-4 to TRBJ2-5; tentatively, D is TRBD2 (6 bases). The CDR3 runs 13 residues. V dropped 3 bases and J dropped 3 bases, with 8 bases sitting between them. The CDR3 nucleotides are TGTGCCAGCAGTTTCTCGGGGGAAGAGACCCAGTACTTC. This encodes CASSFSGEETQYF.

Many counts were recorded for this clonotype. The chain links TRBV7-2 to TRBJ2-3; no clear D. There are 13 residues in the CDR3. Germline V CDR1 and CDR2: SGHTA, FQGNSA. V was pared by 2 bases and J by 4 bases, with 7 bases between. The DNA of the CDR3 is TGTGCCAGCAGCTTATTTTCCCCAGATACGCAGTATTTT. Translated, it gives CASSLFSPDTQYF.

There are many counts of this clonotype. The rearrangement joins TRBV4-3 to TRBJ1-2; TRBD1 matches 9 bases. V was clipped by 1 base and J by 5 bases; unmatched bases: 8. The germline V gene encodes CDR1 LGHNA and CDR2 YSLEER. This CDR3 comprises 16 residues. The chain's CDR3 is CASSQGKQTGGYGYTF. The CDR3 bases are TGCGCCAGCAGCCAAGGAAAACAGACAGGGGGTTATGGCTACACCTTC.

This clonotype has ten or more counts. No conserved phenylalanine or tryptophan ends this CDR3, so it is likely a read error. V usage is TRBV20-1 and J usage is TRBJ2-5; TRBD1 agrees at 9 bases. There are 13 residues in the CDR3. The germline gives CDR1 DFQATT, CDR2 SNEGSKA (reference sequence). Losses at the gene ends were 2 bases for V and 4 bases for J; bases not matched to a gene: 2. The CDR3 region has the DNA TGCAGTGCTAGATCGGGACAGGGAGAGACCCAGTACCTC. Translated: CSARSGQGETQYL.

This clonotype was recorded at least ten times. CDR3 protein: CASSFGLISTDTQYF. CDR3 sequence (DNA): TGTGCCAGCAGCTTCGGACTGATTAGCACAGATACGCAGTATTTT. The V and J genes are TRBV5-8 and TRBJ2-3; maybe TRBD2 (5 bases). Trimming stripped 2 bases from V and 0 bases from J, with 10 bases between. Germline V lookup: CDR1 SGHTS, CDR2 YDEGEE. There are 15 residues in the CDR3.

This clonotype was picked up many times. This sequence joins TRBV20-1 and TRBJ1-3; TRBD1 is a possible D gene (5 bases). Germline CDR1 DFQATT, CDR2 SNEGSKA (reference sequence). V shed 3 bases and J shed 4 bases, with 13 bases lying between them. This CDR3 spans 14 amino acids. The CDR3 reads CSASPAGRGNTIYF. The CDR3 DNA sequence: TGCAGTGCTAGTCCTGCAGGGCGCGGAAACACCATATATTTT.

At least ten counts were recorded for this clonotype. CDR3 in DNA: TGTGCCAGCAGCGTAGGGACTAGCGGGGAAGAGACCCAGTACTTC. This gives the protein CASSVGTSGEETQYF. J is TRBJ2-5 and V is TRBV9; 12 bases match TRBD2. CDR3 length: 15 residues. J was trimmed by 3 bases and V by 0 bases; bases with no gene match: 0. CDR1 is SGDLS and CDR2 is YYNGEE in the germline V gene.

In its sample, this clonotype was seen many times. The chain joins TRBV7-9 to TRBJ1-3, with D possibly being TRBD1 (6 bases). The CDR3 is 14 residues long. From germline, CDR1 is SEHNR and CDR2 FQNEAQ (reference sequence). V lost 7 bases, J lost 3 bases, and 13 bases lay in between. The CDR3 nucleotides are TGTGCCAGCAACCCGGCCAGGGGTGGAAACACCATATATTTT. This sequence encodes CASNPARGGNTIYF.

At least ten counts were recorded for this clonotype. V and J are TRBV6-1 and TRBJ2-5; D not resolved. The CDR3 totals 13 residues. The V end was cut by 7 bases, the J end by 1 base, with 10 bases between. The germline V gene has CDR1 MNHNS and CDR2 SASEGT. Here the CDR3 reads CASTGSLQETQYF. The CDR3 nucleotides are TGTGCCAGCACCGGAAGTCTCCAAGAGACCCAGTACTTC.

This clonotype came up many times. The rearrangement links TRBV15 to TRBJ1-1, with unresolved D. The germline V gene has CDR1 LNHNV and CDR2 YYDKDF (reference sequence). The CDR3 has 15 residues. With 1 base removed from V and 1 base from J, the gap between germline ends came to 10 bases. CDR3 sequence: CATSRVVRTNTEAFF. CDR3 DNA sequence: TGTGCCACCAGCAGAGTGGTCCGGACGAACACTGAAGCTTTCTTT.

For this clonotype: A much larger clone differs by one base, so this may be a read error. The J gene is TRBJ2-5, the V gene TRBV20-1; TRBD2 agrees at 10 bases. This CDR3 is built from 14 residues. The germline gives CDR1 DFQATT, CDR2 SNEGSKA (reference sequence). Written as DNA, the CDR3 is TGCAGTGCTAAGAGCGGGGGGGGTAGGGAGAGCCAGTACTTC. Translating it yields CSAKSGGGRESQYF.

This clonotype was observed at least ten times. This chain uses TRBV29-1 with TRBJ2-5, with TRBD2 identical over 9 bases. The V and J ends lost 3 bases and 3 bases, in that order; junction bases with no gene match: 8. The length of the CDR3 is 15 residues. From germline, CDR1 is SQVTM and CDR2 ANQGSEA. The CDR3 DNA sequence: TGCAGCGTTGACGGTCCTAGCGGGGTCAAAGAGACCCAGTACTTC. Translated, it gives CSVDGPSGVKETQYF.

This clonotype was observed many times. The genes are TRBV3-1 and TRBJ2-1; 12 nucleotides match TRBD2. Losses at the gene ends were 5 bases for V and 7 bases for J; bases not matched to a gene: 9. From germline, CDR1 is LGHDT and CDR2 YNNKEL (reference sequence). This CDR3 region has 16 residues. The CDR3 sequence is CASSSLAGGPGNEQFF. For the CDR3, the DNA is TGTGCCAGCAGCTCTCTAGCGGGGGGGCCTGGGAATGAGCAGTTCTTC.

This clonotype occurred many times. The chain uses TRBV4-1 and TRBJ1-2, with a possible D match to TRBD1 (5 bases). V was trimmed by 0 bases and J by 4 bases, leaving 9 bases between them. Germline lookup yields CDR1 MGHRA and CDR2 YSYEKL. CDR3 size: 14 residues. The CDR3 sequence is CASSQETRAYGYTF. The CDR3 region has the DNA TGCGCCAGCAGCCAAGAAACCAGGGCCTATGGCTACACCTTC.

This clonotype was recorded many times. The chain carries TRBV20-1 and TRBJ1-5; TRBD1 aligns across 7 bases. CDR1 and CDR2 from the germline V gene are DFQATT and SNEGSKA (reference sequence). CDR3 length equals 13 residues. The junction had 1 base not matched to a gene; V was cut back by 5 bases and J by 0 bases. The CDR3 is CSAGTDSNQPQHF. The CDR3 coding sequence is TGCAGTGCTGGGACAGATAGCAATCAGCCCCAGCATTTT.

This clonotype showed up many times. The rearrangement uses TRBV23-1 and TRBJ2-3, with D possibly matching TRBD2 (6 bases). TRBV23-1 counts as an open reading frame of uncertain function. V dropped 6 bases and J dropped 1 base, with 17 bases sitting between them. This CDR3 region has 16 residues. CDR3 coding DNA: TGCGCCAGCAGGGGGAATGGGCGGGGTCGCACAGATACGCAGTATTTT. It encodes CASRGNGRGRTDTQYF.

This clonotype has ten or more counts. V is TRBV11-2 and J is TRBJ1-5; TRBD1 aligns across 8 bases. Germline trimming cut 5 bases from V and 0 bases from J; bases unmatched to any gene: 12. The germline V gene encodes CDR1 SGHAT and CDR2 FQNNGV. The CDR3 length is 18 residues. CDR3: CASSPGGTGLYSNQPQHF. For the CDR3, the DNA is TGTGCCAGCAGCCCAGGGGGGACAGGCCTTTATAGCAATCAGCCCCAGCATTTT.

This clonotype has ten or more counts. The chain is built from TRBV7-3 and TRBJ2-5, with 8 bases that match TRBD2. Trimming at V came to 1 base and at J to 5 bases, leaving 15 bases not matched to a gene. The CDR3 consists of 18 residues. CDR1 SGHTA and CDR2 FQGTGA come from the germline V gene. In DNA, the CDR3 is TGTGCCAGCAGCTTAAATGGGCGAAGCGGCGGGGGGTTGGAGACCCAGTACTTC. Translation gives CASSLNGRSGGGLETQYF. The whole variable domain, filled in from reference TRBV7-3 and TRBJ2-5, reads GAGVSQTPSNKVTEKGKYVELRCDPISGHTALYWYRQSLGQGPEFLIYFQGTGAADDSGLPNDRFFAVRPEGSVSTLKIQRTERGDSAVYLCASSLNGRSGGGLETQYFGPGTRLLVL.

This clonotype was picked up many times. This sequence joins TRBV15 and TRBJ1-2; D not resolved. The germline CDR1 and CDR2 sequences are LNHNV and YYDKDF (reference sequence). The germline V and J ends were trimmed by 0 bases and 2 bases, with 10 bases remaining between them. This CDR3 is built from 15 residues. Here the CDR3 DNA reads TGTGCCACCAGCAGAGATCGCGTGCGGAACTATGGCTACACCTTC. It encodes CATSRDRVRNYGYTF.

This clonotype was seen repeatedly, ten times or more. The CDR3 reads CASSLGGQVNEQFF. The DNA of the CDR3 is TGTGCCAGCAGTTTAGGGGGACAGGTGAATGAGCAGTTCTTC. V usage is TRBV28 and J usage is TRBJ2-1; 8 bases are a match to TRBD1. Per the germline V gene, CDR1 is MDHEN and CDR2 is SYDVKM. This CDR3 has 14 amino acids. The V and J ends lost 2 bases and 7 bases, in that order; junction bases with no gene match: 4.

This clonotype has at least ten counts. The V call is TRBV9, the J call TRBJ2-2, with D possibly called TRBD1 or TRBD2 (6 bases each). This CDR3 has 17 residues. V lost 4 bases, J lost 2 bases, and 18 bases lay in between. From germline, CDR1 is SGDLS and CDR2 YYNGEE. This chain's CDR3 is CASSPNRRGHNTGELFF. Here the CDR3 DNA reads TGTGCCAGCAGCCCCAACAGGAGGGGACACAACACCGGGGAGCTGTTTTTT.

This clonotype was found many times. The chain carries TRBV23-1 and TRBJ2-7; 7 positions match TRBD1. Being an ORF, TRBV23-1 has a function that is uncertain. The CDR3 has 12 residues. V was pared by 3 bases and J by 6 bases, with 2 bases of the junction left unmatched. CDR3 residues: CASSHYRGEQYF. CDR3 nucleotide sequence: TGCGCCAGCAGTCACTACAGGGGCGAGCAGTACTTC.

This clonotype came up many times. The rearrangement links TRBV4-3 to TRBJ2-5; 7 bases align to TRBD2. V was clipped by 0 bases and J by 3 bases; unmatched bases: 7. CDR1 and CDR2 from the germline V gene are LGHNA and YSLEER. The CDR3 covers 16 residues. The DNA of the CDR3 is TGCGCCAGCAGCCAAGACCGCGGGAGAAGAGAAGAGACCCAGTACTTC. Its protein is CASSQDRGRREETQYF.

This clonotype was observed a few times. In DNA, the CDR3 is TGCAGTGCTAGAGATCCGACTAGTGGGCCTTACGAGCAGTACGTC. Its translation is CSARDPTSGPYEQYV. The chain links TRBV20-1 to TRBJ2-7, with a tentative D call TRBD2 (6 bases). Germline V CDR1 and CDR2: DFQATT, SNEGSKA (reference sequence). The CDR3 has 15 residues. V lost 0 bases to trimming and J lost 4 bases, with 16 bases between them.

This clonotype was observed at least ten times. V and J are TRBV9 and TRBJ2-2; 8 bases map to TRBD1. V shed 0 bases, J shed 5 bases, and the junction held 9 bases outside the gene matches. This CDR3 spans 17 amino acids. Germline CDR1 is SGDLS and CDR2 is YYNGEE. The CDR3 here is CASSVAEGTGGTGELFF. The CDR3, as DNA: TGTGCCAGCAGCGTAGCGGAGGGAACAGGGGGTACCGGGGAGCTGTTTTTT. Filled out from reference TRBV9 and TRBJ2-2, the complete variable domain reads DSGVTQTPKHLITATGQRVTLRCSPRSGDLSVYWYQQSLDQGLQFLIQYYNGEERAKGNILERFSAQQFPDLHSELNLSSLELGDSALYFCASSVAEGTGGTGELFFGEGSRLTVL.

Ten or more counts support this clonotype. The rearrangement joins TRBV5-1 to TRBJ1-1; D is perhaps TRBD1 (5 bases). The V and J ends lost 0 bases and 2 bases respectively, with 8 bases between them. Germline CDR1 and CDR2: SGHRS and YFSETQ. The CDR3 loop spans 14 amino acids. The DNA for the CDR3 is TGCGCCAGCAGCTTGGTGGGGGTAAACACTGAAGCTTTCTTT. It is translated as CASSLVGVNTEAFF.